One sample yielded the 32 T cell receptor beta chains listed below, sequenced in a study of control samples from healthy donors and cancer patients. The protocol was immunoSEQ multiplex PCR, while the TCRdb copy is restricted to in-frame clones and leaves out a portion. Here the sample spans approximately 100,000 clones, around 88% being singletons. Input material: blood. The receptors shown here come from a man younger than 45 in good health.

CDR3 sequence: CASSHHGGTGTGNTIYF. The CDR3 nucleotides are TGCGCCAGCAGCCACCATGGGGGGACAGGGACTGGAAACACCATATATTTT. The rearrangement links TRBV4-1 to TRBJ1-3; 9 bases are shared with TRBD1. CDR3 length: 17 residues. J gave up 2 bases and V 3 bases, and 8 bases lay outside the gene matches. Germline-derived CDR1 and CDR2 are MGHRA and YSYEKL.

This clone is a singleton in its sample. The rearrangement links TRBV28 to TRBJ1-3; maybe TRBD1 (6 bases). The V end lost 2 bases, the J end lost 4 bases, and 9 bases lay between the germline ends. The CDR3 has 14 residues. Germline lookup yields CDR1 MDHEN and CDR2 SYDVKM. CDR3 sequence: CASSLAGGGNTIYF. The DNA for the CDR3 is TGTGCCAGCAGTTTAGCCGGGGGCGGAAACACCATATATTTT.

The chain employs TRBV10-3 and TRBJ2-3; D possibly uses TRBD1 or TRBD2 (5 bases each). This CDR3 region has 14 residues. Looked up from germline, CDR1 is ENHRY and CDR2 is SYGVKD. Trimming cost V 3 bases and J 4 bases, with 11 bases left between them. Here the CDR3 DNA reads TGTGCCATCAGTGACGGGGCAGGCCCAGATACGCAGTATTTT. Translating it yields CAISDGAGPDTQYF.

Here the CDR3 reads CASSLRTGLAGPGYNEQFF. The CDR3 nucleotides read TGCGCCAGCAGCTTGAGAACCGGACTAGCGGGACCTGGTTACAATGAGCAGTTCTTC. The chain joins TRBV5-1 to TRBJ2-1, with 12 bases lining up with TRBD2. This CDR3 has 19 residues. Germline-derived CDR1 and CDR2 are SGHRS and YFSETQ. J gave up 4 bases and V 1 base, and 12 bases lay outside the gene matches.

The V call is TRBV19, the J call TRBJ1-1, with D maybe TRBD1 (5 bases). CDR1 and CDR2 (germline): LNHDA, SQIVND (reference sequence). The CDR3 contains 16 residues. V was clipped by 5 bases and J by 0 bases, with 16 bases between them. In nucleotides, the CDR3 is TGTGCCAGTAGTCTGGGGCCGTGGGGAATGAACACTGAAGCTTTCTTT. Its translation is CASSLGPWGMNTEAFF.

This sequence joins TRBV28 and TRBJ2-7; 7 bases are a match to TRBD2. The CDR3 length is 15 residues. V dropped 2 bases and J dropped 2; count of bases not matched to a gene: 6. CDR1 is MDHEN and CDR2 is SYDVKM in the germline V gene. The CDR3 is CASSLPGRGTYEQYF. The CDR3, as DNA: TGTGCCAGCAGTTTACCGGGGCGGGGGACCTACGAGCAGTACTTC.

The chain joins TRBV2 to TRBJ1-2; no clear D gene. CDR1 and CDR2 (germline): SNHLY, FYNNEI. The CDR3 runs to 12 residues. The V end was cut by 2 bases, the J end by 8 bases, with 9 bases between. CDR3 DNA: TGTGCCAGCAGTGAATTTTTGGTGGGCTACACCTTC. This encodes CASSEFLVGYTF.

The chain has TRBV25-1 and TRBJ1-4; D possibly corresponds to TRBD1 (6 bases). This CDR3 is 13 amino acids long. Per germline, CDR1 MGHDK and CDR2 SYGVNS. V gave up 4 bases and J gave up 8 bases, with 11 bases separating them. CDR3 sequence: CASSVQGGEKLFF. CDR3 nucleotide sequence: TGTGCCAGCAGTGTACAGGGTGGCGAAAAACTGTTTTTT.

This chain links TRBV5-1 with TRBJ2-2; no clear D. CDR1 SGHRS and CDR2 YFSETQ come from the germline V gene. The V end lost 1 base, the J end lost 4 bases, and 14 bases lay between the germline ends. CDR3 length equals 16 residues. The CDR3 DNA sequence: TGCGCCAGCAGCTTGAACGAGATGCGCGGCACCGGGGAGCTGTTTTTT. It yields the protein CASSLNEMRGTGELFF. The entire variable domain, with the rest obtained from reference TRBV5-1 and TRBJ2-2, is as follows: KAGVTQTPRYLIKTRGQQVTLSCSPISGHRSVSWYQQTPGQGLQFLFEYFSETQRNKGNFPGRFSGRQFSNSRSEMNVSTLELGDSALYLCASSLNEMRGTGELFFGEGSRLTVL.

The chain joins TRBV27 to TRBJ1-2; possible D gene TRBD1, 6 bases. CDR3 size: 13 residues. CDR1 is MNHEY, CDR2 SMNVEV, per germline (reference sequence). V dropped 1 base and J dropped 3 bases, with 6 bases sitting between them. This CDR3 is CASSLYRDYGYTF. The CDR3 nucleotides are TGTGCCAGCAGTTTATACAGGGACTATGGCTACACCTTC.

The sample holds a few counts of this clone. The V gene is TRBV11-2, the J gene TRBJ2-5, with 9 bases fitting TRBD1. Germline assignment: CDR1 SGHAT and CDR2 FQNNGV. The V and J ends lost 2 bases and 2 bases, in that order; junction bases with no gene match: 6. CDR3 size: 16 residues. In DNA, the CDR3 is TGTGCCAGCAGCTTATCAGTGGGACAGGGACAAGAGACCCAGTACTTC. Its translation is CASSLSVGQGQETQYF.

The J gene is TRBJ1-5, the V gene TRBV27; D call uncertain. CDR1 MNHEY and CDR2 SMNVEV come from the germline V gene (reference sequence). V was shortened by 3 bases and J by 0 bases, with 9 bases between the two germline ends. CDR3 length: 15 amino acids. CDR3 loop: CASSLEGPSNQPQHF. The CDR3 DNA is TGTGCCAGCAGTTTGGAAGGGCCTAGCAATCAGCCCCAGCATTTT.

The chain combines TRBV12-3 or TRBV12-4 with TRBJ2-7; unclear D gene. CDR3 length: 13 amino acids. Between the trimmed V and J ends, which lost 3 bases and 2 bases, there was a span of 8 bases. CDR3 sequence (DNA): TGTGCCAGCAGTTTTCGTAGGACCTACGAGCAGTACTTC. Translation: CASSFRRTYEQYF.

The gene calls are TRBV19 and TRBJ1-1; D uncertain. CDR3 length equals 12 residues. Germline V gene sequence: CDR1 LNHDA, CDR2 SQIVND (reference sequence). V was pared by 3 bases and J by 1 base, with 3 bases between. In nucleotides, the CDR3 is TGTGCCAGTAGTATGACGAACACTGAAGCTTTCTTT. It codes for CASSMTNTEAFF.

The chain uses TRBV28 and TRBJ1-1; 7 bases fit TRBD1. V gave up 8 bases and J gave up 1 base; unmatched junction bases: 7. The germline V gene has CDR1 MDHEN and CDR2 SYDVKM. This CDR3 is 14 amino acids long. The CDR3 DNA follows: TGTGCCAGCTCCCAGGACAGGACGAACACTGAAGCTTTCTTT. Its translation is CASSQDRTNTEAFF.

This CDR3 is CASSRPTGYGYTF. CDR3 coding DNA: TGTGCCAGCAGCCGCCCGACAGGGTATGGCTACACCTTC. The rearrangement links TRBV14 to TRBJ1-2; TRBD1 matches 7 bases. With V trimmed by 4 bases and J by 5 bases, 4 bases remained unmatched. CDR3 length: 13 residues. Germline V gives CDR1 SGHDN, CDR2 FVKESK.

For the CDR3, the DNA is TGCGCCAGCAGCCAAGGCGCAAGCAATAATTCACCCCTCCACTTT. It specifies CASSQGASNNSPLHF. The chain carries TRBV4-1 and TRBJ1-6; D not resolved. Looked up from germline, CDR1 is MGHRA and CDR2 is YSYEKL. The CDR3 contains 15 residues. Deletions cut 1 base from V and 5 bases from J, with 9 bases between.

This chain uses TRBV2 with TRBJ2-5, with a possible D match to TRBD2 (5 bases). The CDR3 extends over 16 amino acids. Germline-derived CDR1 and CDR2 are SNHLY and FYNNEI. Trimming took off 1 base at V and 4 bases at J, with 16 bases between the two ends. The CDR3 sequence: CASSEDRSFAGETQYF. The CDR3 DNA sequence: TGTGCCAGCAGTGAAGATAGATCCTTTGCGGGAGAGACCCAGTACTTC.

The chain's CDR3 is CATSRLGQPLNYGYTF. DNA for the CDR3: TGTGCCACCAGCAGGTTGGGACAGCCACTCAACTATGGCTACACCTTC. The gene calls are TRBV15 and TRBJ1-2; 7 nucleotides align to TRBD1. The CDR3 is made up of 16 amino acids. Per germline, CDR1 LNHNV and CDR2 YYDKDF (reference sequence). Losses at the gene ends were 3 bases for V and 2 bases for J; bases not matched to a gene: 9.

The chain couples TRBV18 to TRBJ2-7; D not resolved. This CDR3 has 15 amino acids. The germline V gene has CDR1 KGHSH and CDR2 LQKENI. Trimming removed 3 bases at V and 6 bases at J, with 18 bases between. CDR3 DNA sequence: TGTGCCAGCTCACCGGCCCCCGGAGTTTCGGGCGAGCAGTACTTC. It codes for CASSPAPGVSGEQYF.

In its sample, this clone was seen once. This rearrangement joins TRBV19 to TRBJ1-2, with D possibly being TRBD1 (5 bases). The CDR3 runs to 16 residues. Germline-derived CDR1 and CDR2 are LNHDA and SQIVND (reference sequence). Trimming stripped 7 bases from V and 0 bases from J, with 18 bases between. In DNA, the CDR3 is TGTGCCAGTACCTCGACGGGGGTAGAAGCTAACTATGGCTACACCTTC. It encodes CASTSTGVEANYGYTF.

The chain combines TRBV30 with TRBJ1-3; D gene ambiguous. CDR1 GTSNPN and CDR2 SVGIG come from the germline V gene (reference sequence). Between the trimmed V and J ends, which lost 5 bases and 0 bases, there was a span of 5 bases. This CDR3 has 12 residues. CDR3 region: CAWALSGNTIYF. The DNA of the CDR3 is TGTGCCTGGGCCCTCTCTGGAAACACCATATATTTT.

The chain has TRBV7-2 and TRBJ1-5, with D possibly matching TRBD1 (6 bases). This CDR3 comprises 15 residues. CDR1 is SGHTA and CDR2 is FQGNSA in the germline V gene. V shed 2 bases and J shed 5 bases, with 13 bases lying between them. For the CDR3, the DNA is TGTGCCAGCAGCTTACAAAACAGGGTCGATCAGCCCCAGCATTTT. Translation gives CASSLQNRVDQPQHF. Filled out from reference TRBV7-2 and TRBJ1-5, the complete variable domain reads GAGVSQSPSNKVTEKGKDVELRCDPISGHTALYWYRQSLGQGLEFLIYFQGNSAPDKSGLPSDRFSAERTGGSVSTLTIQRTQQEDSAVYLCASSLQNRVDQPQHFGDGTRLSIL.

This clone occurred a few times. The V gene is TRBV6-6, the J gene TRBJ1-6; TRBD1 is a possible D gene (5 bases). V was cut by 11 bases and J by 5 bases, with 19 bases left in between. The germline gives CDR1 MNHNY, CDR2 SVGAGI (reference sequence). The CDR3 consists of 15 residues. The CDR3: CASTPRGVDNSPLHF. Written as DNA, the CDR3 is TGTGCCTCCACACCACGAGGGGTTGATAATTCACCCCTCCACTTT.

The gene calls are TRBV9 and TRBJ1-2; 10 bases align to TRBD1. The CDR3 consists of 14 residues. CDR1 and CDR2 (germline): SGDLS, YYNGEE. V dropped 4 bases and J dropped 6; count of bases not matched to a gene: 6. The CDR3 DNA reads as TGTGCCAGCAGCTTTGCCGGGACAGGGGATGGCTACACCTTC. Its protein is CASSFAGTGDGYTF.

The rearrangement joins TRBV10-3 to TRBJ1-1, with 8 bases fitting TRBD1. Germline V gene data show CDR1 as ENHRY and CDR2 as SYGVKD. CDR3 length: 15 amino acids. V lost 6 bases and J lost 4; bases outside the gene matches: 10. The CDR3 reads CAIRFDRGLGTEAFF. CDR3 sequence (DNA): TGTGCCATCAGATTTGACAGGGGTTTAGGCACTGAAGCTTTCTTT.

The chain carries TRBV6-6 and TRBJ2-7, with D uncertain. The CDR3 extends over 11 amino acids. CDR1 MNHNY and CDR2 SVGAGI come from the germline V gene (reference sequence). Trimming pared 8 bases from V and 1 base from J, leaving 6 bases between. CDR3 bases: TGTGCCAGCGGGCCATCCTACGAGCAGTACTTC. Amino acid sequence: CASGPSYEQYF.

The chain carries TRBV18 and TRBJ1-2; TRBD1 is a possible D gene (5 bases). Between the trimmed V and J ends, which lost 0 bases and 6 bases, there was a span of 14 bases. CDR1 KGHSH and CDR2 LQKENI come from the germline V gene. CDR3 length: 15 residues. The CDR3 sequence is CASSPPWDSGNGYTF. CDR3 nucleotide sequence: TGTGCCAGCTCACCACCGTGGGACTCGGGAAATGGCTACACCTTC.

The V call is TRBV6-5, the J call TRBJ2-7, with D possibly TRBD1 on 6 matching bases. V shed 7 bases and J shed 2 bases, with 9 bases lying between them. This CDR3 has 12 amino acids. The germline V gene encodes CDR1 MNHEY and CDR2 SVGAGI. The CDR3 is CASTRTAYEQYF. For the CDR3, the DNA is TGTGCCAGCACTAGGACAGCCTACGAGCAGTACTTC.

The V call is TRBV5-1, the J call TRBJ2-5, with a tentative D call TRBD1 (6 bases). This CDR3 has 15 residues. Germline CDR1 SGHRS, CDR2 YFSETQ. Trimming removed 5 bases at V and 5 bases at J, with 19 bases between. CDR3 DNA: TGCGCCAGCAGTAAAACCGGAAACAGGGAGGAGACCCAGTACTTC. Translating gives CASSKTGNREETQYF.

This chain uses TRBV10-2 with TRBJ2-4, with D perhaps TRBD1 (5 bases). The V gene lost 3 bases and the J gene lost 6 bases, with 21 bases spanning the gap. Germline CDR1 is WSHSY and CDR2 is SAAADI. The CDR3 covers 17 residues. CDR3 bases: TGCGCCAGCAGTGAAGGTGTTGTCCTAGGTAGGGGAAACATTCAGTACTTC. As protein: CASSEGVVLGRGNIQYF.

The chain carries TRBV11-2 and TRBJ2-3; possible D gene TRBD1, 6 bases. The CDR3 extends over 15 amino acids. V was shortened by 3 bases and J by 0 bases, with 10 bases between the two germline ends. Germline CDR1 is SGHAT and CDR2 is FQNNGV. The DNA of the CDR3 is TGTGCCAGCAGCTTCTTGACAGGAAGCACAGATACGCAGTATTTT. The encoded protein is CASSFLTGSTDTQYF.